This T cell receptor beta chain originates from a study of blood T cell repertoires in COVID-19. Across the study: Donors in the United States, Italy and Spain gave samples during acute or convalescent COVID-19.

The CDR3 totals 14 residues. CDR1 and CDR2 (germline): SQVTM, ANQGSEA. Trimming stripped 5 bases from V and 9 bases from J, with 17 bases between. Study processing details: The authors estimated nucleated cell counts from reference gene primer amplification. Assay: immunoSEQ multiplex PCR; the TCRdb copy retains only in-frame clones and omits some. That table supplies the V and J calls and clone size; D and trimming were determined from the DNA. Of roughly 56,000 clones listed, around 86% were seen once; the top ten hold 5% to 7%. Sequences were obtained from peripheral blood. The V gene is TRBV29-1, the J gene TRBJ1-6; the D gene is possibly TRBD1 (5 bases). The origin of this receptor is a man aged 50 or older with active COVID-19. The CDR3 here is CSVSAGPTGSPLHF. The CDR3 bases are TGCAGCGTTTCGGCAGGGCCAACAGGTTCACCCCTCCACTTT. Full variable domain (missing parts from reference TRBV29-1 and TRBJ1-6): SAVISQKPSRDICQRGTSLTIQCQVDSQVTMMFWYRQQPGQSLTLIATANQGSEATYESGFVIDKFPISRPNLTFSTLTVSNMSPEDSSIYLCSVSAGPTGSPLHFGNGTRLTVT.